This is a list of T cell receptor beta chains from one sample in a study of cytomegalovirus exposure and HLA in healthy donors. Here immunoSEQ multiplex PCR was the method, and the copy in TCRdb shows in-frame clones only, minus some. In the table there are about 250,000 clones, approximately 84% of which are singletons. The sequenced sample was PBMCs. Source of these receptors: a man between 18 and 29 years old in good health and CMV-seropositive. Each CDR3 is given with its conserved first and last residue. A D gene is named only where the DNA matches it firmly. Rows may omit the clone size; those that give it use once, few, many or a size class.

j_call: TRBJ2-7; d_call: .; clone_size: .; v_call: TRBV5-1; cdr3_length: 13; cdr3_aa: CASSPVPFYEQYF; cdr3_nt: TGCGCCAGCAGCCCTGTACCTTTCTACGAGCAGTACTTC
j_call: TRBJ2-2; d_call: TRBD1; clone_size: .; v_call: TRBV5-1; cdr3_length: 15; cdr3_aa: CARDWDRSNTGELFF; cdr3_nt: TGCGCCAGGGATTGGGACAGATCCAACACCGGGGAGCTGTTTTTT
j_call: TRBJ2-3; d_call: TRBD2; clone_size: once; v_call: TRBV19; cdr3_length: 15; cdr3_aa: CASTRSGRGTDTQYF; cdr3_nt: TGTGCCAGTACCCGTAGCGGGAGGGGCACAGATACGCAGTATTTT
j_call: TRBJ1-2; d_call: .; clone_size: .; v_call: TRBV18; cdr3_length: 13; cdr3_aa: CASSPPGVGGYTF; cdr3_nt: TGTGCCAGCTCACCACCGGGGGTGGGTGGCTACACCTTC
j_call: TRBJ2-1; d_call: .; clone_size: .; v_call: TRBV5-1; cdr3_length: 13; cdr3_aa: CASSPLGGQTQFF; cdr3_nt: TGCGCCAGCAGTCCCCTGGGCGGGCAGACGCAGTTCTTC
j_call: TRBJ2-3; d_call: .; clone_size: .; v_call: TRBV18; cdr3_length: 15; cdr3_aa: CASSPEERGTDTQYF; cdr3_nt: TGTGCCAGCTCACCAGAGGAGAGGGGGACAGATACGCAGTATTTT
j_call: TRBJ1-5; d_call: TRBD1; clone_size: .; v_call: TRBV5-6; cdr3_length: 16; cdr3_aa: CASAKRVWQGAQPQHF; cdr3_nt: TGTGCCAGCGCTAAACGTGTTTGGCAGGGGGCACAGCCCCAGCATTTT
j_call: TRBJ2-1; d_call: TRBD2; clone_size: .; v_call: TRBV9; cdr3_length: 18; cdr3_aa: CASSLGSLAGGPGNEQFF; cdr3_nt: TGTGCCAGCAGCCTTGGAAGTCTAGCGGGAGGGCCAGGGAATGAGCAGTTCTTC
j_call: TRBJ1-2; d_call: TRBD1; clone_size: .; v_call: TRBV11-2; cdr3_length: 14; cdr3_aa: CASSPGQGAGGYTF; cdr3_nt: TGTGCCAGCAGCCCCGGACAGGGGGCCGGTGGCTACACCTTC
j_call: TRBJ2-1; d_call: TRBD2; clone_size: .; v_call: TRBV28; cdr3_length: 16; cdr3_aa: CASSLLGAGGQNEQFF; cdr3_nt: TGTGCCAGCAGTTTATTAGGAGCGGGAGGTCAGAATGAGCAGTTCTTC
j_call: TRBJ1-4; d_call: .; clone_size: once; v_call: TRBV6-1; cdr3_length: 13; cdr3_aa: CASSERANEKLFF; cdr3_nt: TGTGCCAGCAGTGAGAGGGCCAATGAAAAACTGTTTTTT
j_call: TRBJ2-1; d_call: .; clone_size: .; v_call: TRBV5-1; cdr3_length: 13; cdr3_aa: CASRRGERNEQFF; cdr3_nt: TGCGCCAGCAGAAGGGGAGAAAGGAATGAGCAGTTCTTC
j_call: TRBJ1-5; d_call: TRBD1; clone_size: .; v_call: TRBV19; cdr3_length: 15; cdr3_aa: CASSMTQGAGQPQHF; cdr3_nt: TGTGCCAGTAGTATGACACAGGGGGCTGGTCAGCCCCAGCATTTT
j_call: TRBJ2-5; d_call: .; clone_size: .; v_call: TRBV27; cdr3_length: 13; cdr3_aa: CASSSGSQETQYF; cdr3_nt: TGTGCCAGCAGTTCGGGGTCTCAAGAGACCCAGTACTTC
j_call: TRBJ2-1; d_call: .; clone_size: few; v_call: TRBV11-2; cdr3_length: 15; cdr3_aa: CASSLTGSSYNEQFF; cdr3_nt: TGTGCCAGCAGCTTAACTGGGAGCTCCTACAATGAGCAGTTCTTC
j_call: TRBJ2-2; d_call: TRBD1; clone_size: few; v_call: TRBV15; cdr3_length: 14; cdr3_aa: CATKDRGDTGELFF; cdr3_nt: TGTGCCACCAAGGACAGGGGGGACACCGGGGAGCTGTTTTTT
j_call: TRBJ2-2; d_call: TRBD2; clone_size: .; v_call: TRBV7-2; cdr3_length: 15; cdr3_aa: CASSRGLAGTGELFF; cdr3_nt: TGTGCCAGCAGCCGAGGACTAGCGGGAACCGGGGAGCTGTTTTTT
j_call: TRBJ1-5; d_call: TRBD1; clone_size: .; v_call: TRBV10-3; cdr3_length: 14; cdr3_aa: CAISPTGADQPQHF; cdr3_nt: TGTGCCATCAGCCCGACAGGGGCCGATCAGCCCCAGCATTTT
j_call: TRBJ2-7; d_call: .; clone_size: .; v_call: TRBV25-1; cdr3_length: 14; cdr3_aa: CASSDGGQSYEQYF; cdr3_nt: TGTGCCAGCAGTGACGGCGGACAGTCCTACGAGCAGTACTTC
j_call: TRBJ1-5; d_call: .; clone_size: .; v_call: TRBV19; cdr3_length: 18; cdr3_aa: CASSIILLTSLGNQPQHF; cdr3_nt: TGTGCCAGTAGTATAATCCTCCTGACTAGTTTAGGCAATCAGCCCCAGCATTTT
j_call: TRBJ2-1; d_call: .; clone_size: .; v_call: TRBV19; cdr3_length: 13; cdr3_aa: CASSPGGVNEQFF; cdr3_nt: TGTGCCAGTAGTCCCGGTGGCGTCAATGAGCAGTTCTTC
j_call: TRBJ1-1; d_call: .; clone_size: .; v_call: TRBV30; cdr3_length: 13; cdr3_aa: CAWSGVMNTEAFF; cdr3_nt: TGTGCCTGGAGTGGTGTGATGAACACTGAAGCTTTCTTT
j_call: TRBJ1-5; d_call: TRBD1; clone_size: few; v_call: TRBV23-1; cdr3_length: 14; cdr3_aa: CAREDRGTNQPQHF; cdr3_nt: TGCGCCAGGGAGGACAGGGGTACAAATCAGCCCCAGCATTTT
j_call: TRBJ2-6; d_call: TRBD1; clone_size: .; v_call: TRBV6-5; cdr3_length: 15; cdr3_aa: CASGGQAAGANVLTF; cdr3_nt: TGTGCCAGCGGTGGACAGGCTGCTGGGGCCAACGTCCTGACTTTC
j_call: TRBJ2-3; d_call: TRBD2; clone_size: .; v_call: TRBV4-2; cdr3_length: 17; cdr3_aa: CASSQDRLAVGTDTQYF; cdr3_nt: TGTGCCAGCAGCCAAGATAGGCTAGCGGTAGGCACAGATACGCAGTATTTT
j_call: TRBJ2-2; d_call: TRBD2; clone_size: .; v_call: TRBV27; cdr3_length: 17; cdr3_aa: CASSLLAGGRRNGELFF; cdr3_nt: TGTGCCAGCAGTCTATTAGCGGGAGGCAGGAGAAACGGGGAGCTGTTTTTT
j_call: TRBJ2-7; d_call: TRBD2; clone_size: .; v_call: TRBV7-9; cdr3_length: 14; cdr3_aa: CASSLAIGLAGLYF; cdr3_nt: TGTGCCAGCAGCTTAGCGATCGGACTAGCGGGTTTGTACTTC
j_call: TRBJ2-1; d_call: TRBD2; clone_size: .; v_call: TRBV23-1; cdr3_length: 18; cdr3_aa: CASSQCPPTSGLYNEQFF; cdr3_nt: TGCGCCAGCAGTCAATGCCCCCCGACTAGCGGTTTATACAATGAGCAGTTCTTC
j_call: TRBJ2-2; d_call: .; clone_size: .; v_call: TRBV27; cdr3_length: 14; cdr3_aa: CASSFTVNTGELFF; cdr3_nt: TGTGCCAGCAGTTTTACAGTTAACACCGGGGAGCTGTTTTTT
j_call: TRBJ1-1; d_call: .; clone_size: .; v_call: TRBV19; cdr3_length: 13; cdr3_aa: CASSRTFNTEAFF; cdr3_nt: TGTGCCAGTAGTCGCACTTTTAACACTGAAGCTTTCTTT
j_call: TRBJ2-7; d_call: TRBD2; clone_size: .; v_call: TRBV7-2; cdr3_length: 14; cdr3_aa: CASSPSGGLYEQYF; cdr3_nt: TGTGCCAGCAGTCCATCGGGGGGGCTCTACGAGCAGTACTTC
j_call: TRBJ1-2; d_call: .; clone_size: few; v_call: TRBV11-2; cdr3_length: 15; cdr3_aa: CASSLWASRLYGYTF; cdr3_nt: TGTGCCAGCAGCTTATGGGCATCGAGACTCTATGGCTACACCTTC
j_call: TRBJ1-5; d_call: .; clone_size: .; v_call: TRBV5-1; cdr3_length: 15; cdr3_aa: CASSKEGTNNQPQHF; cdr3_nt: TGCGCCAGCAGCAAGGAGGGGACAAACAATCAGCCCCAGCATTTT
j_call: TRBJ2-3; d_call: .; clone_size: .; v_call: TRBV30; cdr3_length: 15; cdr3_aa: CAWSVLGAGTDTQYF; cdr3_nt: TGTGCCTGGAGTGTACTGGGGGCCGGCACAGATACGCAGTATTTT
j_call: TRBJ1-5; d_call: TRBD1; clone_size: .; v_call: TRBV29-1; cdr3_length: 13; cdr3_aa: CSATQGANQPQHF; cdr3_nt: TGCAGCGCGACCCAGGGGGCGAATCAGCCCCAGCATTTT
j_call: TRBJ2-1; d_call: .; clone_size: many; v_call: TRBV5-1; cdr3_length: 15; cdr3_aa: CASSSKQVTYNEQFF; cdr3_nt: TGCGCCAGCAGTTCCAAACAGGTGACCTACAATGAGCAGTTCTTC
j_call: TRBJ2-5; d_call: .; clone_size: .; v_call: TRBV4-2; cdr3_length: 15; cdr3_aa: CASSPEGHTRETQYF; cdr3_nt: TGTGCCAGCAGCCCGGAGGGACACACCCGAGAGACCCAGTACTTC
j_call: TRBJ2-7; d_call: TRBD1; clone_size: .; v_call: TRBV5-1; cdr3_length: 15; cdr3_aa: CASSHSQDRGLEQYF; cdr3_nt: TGCGCCAGCAGCCACTCCCAGGACAGGGGACTCGAGCAGTACTTC